A selection of T cell receptor beta chains follows, all from one sample in a study of blood T cell repertoires in COVID-19. The table came from immunoSEQ multiplex PCR; TCRdb's copy has only in-frame clones and leaves some out. This sample has fewer than 110,000 clones; about 87% occur once, and the top ten carry approximately 6.8%. Source material: peripheral blood. All receptors come from a man aged 50 or older with active or convalescent COVID-19. Both conserved end residues are part of each CDR3. Not all rows give a size; the values are once, few, many and, for expanded clones, a class.

J gene: TRBJ2-7
V gene: TRBV6-2/TRBV6-3
clone size: .
CDR3 length: 15
CDR3 protein: CASSYSGQGVYEQYF

J gene: TRBJ1-6
V gene: TRBV5-6
clone size: .
CDR3 length: 12
CDR3 protein: CASSLFRSSLHF

J gene: TRBJ1-6
V gene: TRBV6-5
clone size: .
CDR3 length: 15
CDR3 protein: CASSLLRGQNSPLHF

J gene: TRBJ1-1
V gene: TRBV4-2
clone size: .
CDR3 length: 13
CDR3 protein: CASSQGGRGEAFF

J gene: TRBJ2-7
V gene: TRBV11-2
clone size: .
CDR3 length: 16
CDR3 protein: CASSLGGGTGFIEQYF

J gene: TRBJ1-2
V gene: TRBV19
clone size: .
CDR3 length: 15
CDR3 protein: CASSIEGTGNYGYTF

J gene: TRBJ1-2
V gene: TRBV5-6
clone size: .
CDR3 length: 18
CDR3 protein: CASRTLSASTGGKVGYTF

J gene: TRBJ2-5
V gene: TRBV5-4
clone size: .
CDR3 length: 12
CDR3 protein: CASSSQGPTTHF

J gene: TRBJ1-5
V gene: TRBV7-2
clone size: .
CDR3 length: 13
CDR3 protein: CASSLGRGQPQHF

J gene: TRBJ2-7
V gene: TRBV28
clone size: .
CDR3 length: 12
CDR3 protein: CASSQDRDEQYF

J gene: TRBJ2-7
V gene: TRBV13
clone size: .
CDR3 length: 13
CDR3 protein: CASSLQGVDEQYF

J gene: TRBJ1-5
V gene: TRBV13
clone size: .
CDR3 length: 13
CDR3 protein: CASSLGRDQPQHF

J gene: TRBJ2-2
V gene: TRBV19
clone size: .
CDR3 length: 17
CDR3 protein: CASSTSRTGGDTGELFF

J gene: TRBJ1-1
V gene: TRBV6-5
clone size: .
CDR3 length: 14
CDR3 protein: CASSFGGVATEAFF

J gene: TRBJ2-7
V gene: TRBV7-6
clone size: few
CDR3 length: 15
CDR3 protein: CASSLTPRDSYEQYF

J gene: TRBJ2-3
V gene: TRBV5-1
clone size: once
CDR3 length: 16
CDR3 protein: CASSLVVAGSTDTQYF

J gene: TRBJ1-1
V gene: TRBV10-1
clone size: .
CDR3 length: 14
CDR3 protein: CASSRDRIGTEAFF

J gene: TRBJ2-1
V gene: TRBV5-8
clone size: once
CDR3 length: 17
CDR3 protein: CASSLVGRTGTYNEQFF

J gene: TRBJ2-7
V gene: TRBV28
clone size: .
CDR3 length: 11
CDR3 protein: CASSLGGDQYF

J gene: TRBJ2-1
V gene: TRBV7-2
clone size: .
CDR3 length: 15
CDR3 protein: CASSLLAGPGNEQFF

J gene: TRBJ1-1
V gene: TRBV30
clone size: .
CDR3 length: 11
CDR3 protein: CACGQTIEAFF

J gene: TRBJ2-7
V gene: TRBV6-5
clone size: .
CDR3 length: 13
CDR3 protein: CASSYGTGVEQYF

J gene: TRBJ1-4
V gene: TRBV5-1
clone size: .
CDR3 length: 13
CDR3 protein: CASKERTNEKLFF

J gene: TRBJ2-7
V gene: TRBV27
clone size: .
CDR3 length: 15
CDR3 protein: CASSLDRALSYEQYF

J gene: TRBJ2-3
V gene: TRBV7-2
clone size: .
CDR3 length: 15
CDR3 protein: CASSPYGLATDTQYF

J gene: TRBJ1-5
V gene: TRBV27
clone size: .
CDR3 length: 15
CDR3 protein: CASSPQDRSNQPQHF

J gene: TRBJ1-2
V gene: TRBV19
clone size: .
CDR3 length: 15
CDR3 protein: CASNLQTGGSYGYTF

J gene: TRBJ2-5
V gene: TRBV19
clone size: .
CDR3 length: 15
CDR3 protein: CASSILAGEEETQYF

J gene: TRBJ2-1
V gene: TRBV11-2
clone size: .
CDR3 length: 18
CDR3 protein: CASSLREGGRASYNEQFF

J gene: TRBJ2-3
V gene: TRBV28
clone size: .
CDR3 length: 16
CDR3 protein: CASSLGASGSPDTQYF

J gene: TRBJ1-1
V gene: TRBV5-4
clone size: once
CDR3 length: 14
CDR3 protein: CASSLGLGNTEAFF

J gene: TRBJ1-6
V gene: TRBV2
clone size: once
CDR3 length: 15
CDR3 protein: CASSEVDRANSPLHF